What follows describes a single T cell receptor (beta chain). Antigen specificity is unknown. The PCR was carried out with 60 Vbeta primers and 13 Jbeta primers. Libraries were prepared by immunoSEQ multiplex PCR; TCRdb keeps only in-frame clonotypes and omits some of them. The table includes approximately 160,000 clones, 75% to 90% detected once. These data belong to a study of cytomegalovirus exposure and HLA in healthy donors. Study-wide points: TCR beta V- and J-gene trimming, according to a later analysis, was linked to a missense DCLRE1C variant.

The CDR3 loop spans 14 amino acids. The V gene end was trimmed by 5 bases and the J gene end by 10 bases; junction bases not matched to a gene: 10. From germline, CDR1 is SGDLS and CDR2 YYNGEE. The receptor was derived from a human donor in good health. Sequencing was performed on PBMCs. This chain links TRBV9 with TRBJ2-1; 9 positions agree with TRBD2. In DNA, the CDR3 is TGTGCCAGCAGTGAGGGGTTAGCGGGGGCCGAGCAGTTCTTC. As protein: CASSEGLAGAEQFF.